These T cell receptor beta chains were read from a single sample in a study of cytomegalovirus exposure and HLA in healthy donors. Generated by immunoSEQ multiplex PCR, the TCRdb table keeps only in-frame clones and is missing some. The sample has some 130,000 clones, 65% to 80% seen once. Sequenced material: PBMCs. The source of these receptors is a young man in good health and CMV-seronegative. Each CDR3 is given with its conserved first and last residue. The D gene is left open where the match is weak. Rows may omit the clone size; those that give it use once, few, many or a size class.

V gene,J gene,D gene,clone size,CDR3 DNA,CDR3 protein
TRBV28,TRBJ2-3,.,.,TGTGCCAGAAAGGCCCCCGGCGGAGATACGCAGTATTTT,CARKAPGGDTQYF
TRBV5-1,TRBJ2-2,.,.,TGCGCCAGCACGGAACAGGGAAGTGGCACCGGGGAGCTGTTTTTT,CASTEQGSGTGELFF
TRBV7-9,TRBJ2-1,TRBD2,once,TGTGCCAGCAGCTTAAGGGCGCTAGCGGGAAGGGATGAGCAGTTCTTC,CASSLRALAGRDEQFF
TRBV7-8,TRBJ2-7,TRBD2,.,TGTGCCAGCAGCTCCCGGGCGGGGCGGGAGGGGAACGAGCAGTACTTC,CASSSRAGREGNEQYF
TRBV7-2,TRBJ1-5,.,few,TGTGCCAGCAGCTCCCAGAGCGGCTCGGGCAATCAGCCCCAGCATTTT,CASSSQSGSGNQPQHF
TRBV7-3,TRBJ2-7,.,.,TGTGCCAGCAGCTACCAACCCCAGTACGAGCAGTACTTC,CASSYQPQYEQYF
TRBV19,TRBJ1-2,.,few,TGTGCCAGTAGTATTCAGCAGGGCCGGGGCTACACCTTC,CASSIQQGRGYTF
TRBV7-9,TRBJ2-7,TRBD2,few,TGTGCCAGCAGCTATAGCGGGGGGGCCGGCGAGCAGTACTTC,CASSYSGGAGEQYF
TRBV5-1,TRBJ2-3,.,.,TGCGCCAGCAGGATCGCCGCGGATACGCAGTATTTT,CASRIAADTQYF
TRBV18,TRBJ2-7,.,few,TGTGCCAGCTCACTCGGACAAGGAAACCCCTACGAGCAGTACTTC,CASSLGQGNPYEQYF
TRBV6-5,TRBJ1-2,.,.,TGTGCCAGCAGTTACTCCTGGACAGAAAAAAACTATGGCTACACCTTC,CASSYSWTEKNYGYTF
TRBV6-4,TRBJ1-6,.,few,TGTGCCAGCAGGTGGGAGGACTCACCCCTCCACTTT,CASRWEDSPLHF
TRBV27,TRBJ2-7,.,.,TGTGCCAGCAGAAAAGGGGGCGCGGGGGAGCAGTACTTC,CASRKGGAGEQYF
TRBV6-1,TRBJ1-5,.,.,TGTGCCAGCAGTGCAACGCGGGATCAGCCCCAGCATTTT,CASSATRDQPQHF
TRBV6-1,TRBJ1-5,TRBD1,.,TGTGCCAGCAGGGGACAGAGCAATCAGCCCCAGCATTTT,CASRGQSNQPQHF
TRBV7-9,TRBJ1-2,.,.,TGTGCCAGCAGCTTCTTGGGGGGAAACTATGGCTACACCTTC,CASSFLGGNYGYTF
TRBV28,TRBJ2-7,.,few,TGTGCCAGCAGTCCCCGCGGGCGGGGAGGATACGAGCAGTACTTC,CASSPRGRGGYEQYF
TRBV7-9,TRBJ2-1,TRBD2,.,TGTGCCAGCAGCTTAAGCGGGGGGGCTAGTCCCAATGAGCAGTTCTTC,CASSLSGGASPNEQFF
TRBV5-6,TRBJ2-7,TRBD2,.,TGTGCCAGCAGCTTCTCAACTAGCGGGATCTTCGCCGAGCAGTACTTC,CASSFSTSGIFAEQYF
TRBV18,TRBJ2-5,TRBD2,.,TGTGCCAGCTCACGGTCCTTTCGGGGGGAAGAGACCCAGTACTTC,CASSRSFRGEETQYF
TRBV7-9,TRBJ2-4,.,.,TGTGCCAGCAGCTTAACGGAGCTAGCCAAAAACAGTCAGTACTTC,CASSLTELAKNSQYF
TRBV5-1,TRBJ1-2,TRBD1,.,TGCGCCAGCAGCTTGATGGGACAGGCCGCTCATGGCTACACCTTC,CASSLMGQAAHGYTF
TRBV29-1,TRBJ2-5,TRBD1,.,TGCAGCGTTGGCCAGGGGGTTAATTACCAAGAGACCCAGTACTTC,CSVGQGVNYQETQYF
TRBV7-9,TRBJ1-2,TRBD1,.,TGTGCCAGCAGCTTACCCCGGGACAGGCCGGGAGAGGATGGCTACACCTTC,CASSLPRDRPGEDGYTF
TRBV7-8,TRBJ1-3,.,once,TGTGCCAGCAAGGTGCGGTTCTCTGGAAACACCATATATTTT,CASKVRFSGNTIYF
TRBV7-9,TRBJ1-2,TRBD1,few,TGTGCCAGCAGCCCAGACAGGGGATATGGCTACACCTTC,CASSPDRGYGYTF
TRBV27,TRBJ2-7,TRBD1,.,TGTGCCAGCAGTACATGGGGGGACAGGGTCTACGAGCAGTACTTC,CASSTWGDRVYEQYF
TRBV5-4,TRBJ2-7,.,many,TGTGCCAGCAGCTGGGGGGGCGGGAAGCACGAGCAGTACTTC,CASSWGGGKHEQYF
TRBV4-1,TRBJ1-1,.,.,TGCGCCAGCAGCCCCACTGAAGAGATCCTGAACACTGAAGCTTTCTTT,CASSPTEEILNTEAFF
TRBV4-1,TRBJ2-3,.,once,TGCGCCAGCAGCCAAGAAAGACAGACCTGGACAGATACGCAGTATTTT,CASSQERQTWTDTQYF
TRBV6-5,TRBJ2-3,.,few,TGTGCCAGCAGTTCCCCGGGACTCACAGATACGCAGTATTTT,CASSSPGLTDTQYF
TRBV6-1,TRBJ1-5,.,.,TGTGCCAGCAGTGAACGCGGTGATCAGCCCCAGCATTTT,CASSERGDQPQHF
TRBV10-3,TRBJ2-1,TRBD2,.,TGTGCCATCAGTGGGGGGGCGGGGGGCCAATCTTACAATGAGCAGTTCTTC,CAISGGAGGQSYNEQFF
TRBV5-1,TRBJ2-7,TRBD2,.,TGCGCCAGCAGCTTGGGGACTAGCGGGTTCCCCTACGAGCAGTACTTC,CASSLGTSGFPYEQYF
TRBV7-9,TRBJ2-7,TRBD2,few,TGTGCCAGCAGCTTTTATCCGGAGCGGGGGGGCGAGCAGTACTTC,CASSFYPERGGEQYF